This T cell receptor (beta chain) was captured by sequencing in a study of blood T cell repertoires in COVID-19 (dated by TCRdb to about 2020). Context from the whole study: Collaborator samples came from the United States, Italy and Spain and covered acute and convalescent phases of COVID-19. Where available, HLA class I and class II types were obtained from metadata supplied by the sample provider rather than from assay-based typing. A freely available public database, intended as a resource for researchers studying the immune response to SARS-CoV-2, is where the repertoires were released. Subjects who had been exposed to COVID-19, were actively infected with it, or had recovered from it provided the deeply sampled blood TCRbeta repertoires that made up the dataset. Sample metadata almost always included a de-identified subject ID, COVID-19 status, age in years and sex. The prospective study material was composed of cDNA or gDNA derived from T cells, B-cell-depleted T cells, or PBMCs. Samples were obtained from the ongoing ImmuneRACE study (first 160 participants) and from approximately 1,200 subjects provided by 6 global collaborators. Points the paper makes about the study in general: The quantity of clinical and demographic metadata differed by source and by participant and was supplied without curation.

Collaborating institutions collected whole blood in K2EDTA tubes following their own protocols. For TCRbeta analysis, collaborators shipped samples as frozen whole blood, isolated PBMCs, or DNA extracted from either of those sample types. Concerning this clone: The specificity of this receptor is unknown. There are no base qualities to consult, and no much larger clone falls within one base.

The immunoSEQ Assay, a bias-controlled multiplex PCR, was used to amplify TCRbeta CDR3 regions from genomic DNA. As for the original processing: Nucleated cell counts per sample were estimated from amplification of reference gene primers within the assay. To quantify the absolute abundance of each unique TCRbeta CDR3 rearrangement, sequence reads were collapsed and filtered. For each sample, productive Simpson clonality was calculated as the square root of Simpson's diversity index over productive rearrangements. Held by TCRdb, this immuneACCESS table contains in-frame sequences only and omits some clones. Under half of the omission traces to an unresolved V gene where checked; the cause of the rest is unknown. V and J calls and clone size are as listed in that table; D and trimming were resolved from the DNA. The table for this sample lists approximately 300,000 clones; roughly 83% of them were counted only once. 1.5% to 2% of the sample rests with the top ten.

Including the terminal cysteine and phenylalanine, the CDR3 comprises 16 residues. Just CDR3 DNA is preserved here, 48 bases in frame from base 1. Trimming leaves V shorter by 0 bases and J shorter by 2 bases, with the junction holding 5 bases beyond the gene matches. The germline V gene (reference sequence) specifies LNHDA as CDR1 and SQIVND as CDR2. The rearranged chain carries TRBV19 and TRBJ2-7, with TRBD2 matching 9 junction bases. This TCR came from a woman aged 50 to 65 with acute or convalescent COVID-19. Material: peripheral blood. The CDR3 has the sequence CASSIDTASGAYEQYF. Here is the DNA: TGTGCCAGTAGTATAGATACGGCTAGCGGGGCCTACGAGCAGTACTTC.